The clone carrying this TCR beta chain was counted only a few times. Its antigen is currently unknown. This specimen belongs to a study of identical twins. CDR1 and CDR2 (germline): SGHTA, FQGNSA. With 9 bases clipped from V and 0 bases from J, the junction kept 10 bases outside the gene matches. The CDR3 has 16 amino acids. One entry per CDR3 protein, called by TCRdb with MiXCR from the 5' RACE reads. This table has 1,800,000 or so distinct CDR3 sequences, about 31% appearing once. Study-wide results and caveats: The study based its conclusions on cross-sectional statistical analysis and did not follow the same donors. Cord blood beta clonotypes present at high abundance carried fewer insertions; no such pattern appeared in memory repertoires.

The sequenced sample was cord blood. The clonotype originates from a newborn girl in good health. V usage is TRBV7-2 and J usage is TRBJ2-1; 8 nucleotides agree with TRBD2. This CDR3 is CASLPKLADSYNEQFF. CDR3 bases: TGTGCCAGTCTGCCAAAACTAGCGGACTCCTACAATGAGCAGTTCTTC.